These 25 T cell receptor beta chains were all obtained from the same sample, sequenced in a study of shared clonotypes between healthy human individuals. The method was immunoSEQ multiplex PCR; TCRdb's version includes in-frame clones alone and lacks a portion of them. The table records around 2.5 million clones, roughly 93% of them present only once. The specimen sequenced was naive CD4+ T cells from PBMCs. Subset given: CD45RA+ positively selected. The receptors derive from a man aged 18-30 years in good health. Some clones in this sample may be carry-over from other donors' samples.

The count of this clone is one. J is TRBJ2-3 and V is TRBV25-1, with 7 bases identical to TRBD1. Germline V gene data show CDR1 as MGHDK and CDR2 as SYGVNS. Germline trimming cut 4 bases from V and 2 bases from J; bases unmatched to any gene: 6. The length of the CDR3 is 15 residues. The CDR3 loop is CASSAQGDITDTQYF. The CDR3 nucleotides are TGTGCCAGCAGTGCCCAGGGGGACATCACAGATACGCAGTATTTT.

The genes are TRBV7-2 and TRBJ2-2, with 8 nucleotides matching TRBD2. CDR3 length: 17 residues. J was trimmed by 2 bases and V by 2 bases; bases with no gene match: 7. Germline CDR1 reads SGHTA; CDR2 reads FQGNSA. CDR3 sequence reads: CASSLFSTSVNTGELFF. For the CDR3, the DNA is TGTGCCAGCAGCTTATTCTCGACTAGCGTAAACACCGGGGAGCTGTTTTTT.

V usage is TRBV30 and J usage is TRBJ1-2; 9 bases agree with TRBD1. Germline trimming cut 2 bases from V and 8 bases from J; bases unmatched to any gene: 6. CDR1 and CDR2 from the germline V gene are GTSNPN and SVGIG (reference sequence). The CDR3 runs 13 residues. The DNA for the CDR3 is TGTGCCTGGAGTTTGGGGACAGGGATGGGCTACACCTTC. Translation gives CAWSLGTGMGYTF.

The chain links TRBV28 to TRBJ2-5, with D tentatively TRBD1 (6 bases). Germline CDR1 and CDR2: MDHEN and SYDVKM. V was cut by 6 bases and J by 5 bases, with 19 bases left in between. The CDR3 runs 15 residues. As DNA, the CDR3 is TGTGCCAGCAGGGCAGGATCAGGGGTAGGGGAGACCCAGTACTTC. This gives the protein CASRAGSGVGETQYF.

The chain uses TRBV28 and TRBJ1-2; the D is unclear. CDR1 and CDR2 from the germline V gene are MDHEN and SYDVKM. CDR3 length equals 12 residues. Trimming pared 6 bases from V and 8 bases from J, leaving 13 bases between. The CDR3 is CASRQFSGGYTF. The CDR3 bases are TGTGCCAGCAGACAATTCTCGGGGGGCTACACCTTC.

The chain recombines TRBV28 with TRBJ1-5; a weak D match, TRBD1 (5 bases). V was trimmed by 5 bases and J by 0 bases, leaving 20 bases between them. Germline V CDR1 and CDR2: MDHEN, SYDVKM. The length of the CDR3 is 18 residues. CDR3 nucleotide sequence: TGTGCCAGCAGTCTCGCGGGGGGACGGGGTTCTAGCAATCAGCCCCAGCATTTT. It encodes CASSLAGGRGSSNQPQHF.

A note on this clone: In the same sample, other DNA sequences code for this CDR3. The chain combines TRBV5-1 with TRBJ2-5, with TRBD1 matching over 8 bases. The V gene end was trimmed by 5 bases and the J gene end by 2 bases; junction bases not matched to a gene: 2. The germline gives CDR1 SGHRS, CDR2 YFSETQ. The CDR3 is 13 residues long. The CDR3 is CASRGTGQETQYF. CDR3 DNA: TGCGCCAGCAGGGGGACAGGACAAGAGACCCAGTACTTC.

This clone was seen a few times. The chain is built from TRBV18 and TRBJ2-2, with TRBD2 matching 13 bases. With 3 bases clipped from V and 7 bases from J, the junction kept 8 bases outside the gene matches. CDR1 and CDR2 (germline): KGHSH, LQKENI. The CDR3 runs to 17 residues. The CDR3: CASSPAGTSGALGELFF. Written as DNA, the CDR3 is TGTGCCAGCTCACCGGCCGGGACTAGCGGGGCCCTCGGGGAGCTGTTTTTT.

J is TRBJ2-3 and V is TRBV29-1, with 11 bases matching TRBD2. V was clipped by 4 bases and J by 5 bases; unmatched bases: 11. Germline V gene lookup returns CDR1 SQVTM and CDR2 ANQGSEA. This CDR3 region has 16 residues. CDR3 region: CSVASGTSGAQDTQYF. The CDR3 DNA reads as TGCAGCGTTGCGTCCGGGACTAGCGGAGCCCAAGATACGCAGTATTTT.

With respect to this clone: Distinct nucleotide sequences in the sample also encode this CDR3. This chain links TRBV18 with TRBJ2-5; D is unclear. CDR3 size: 13 residues. The V gene lost 3 bases and the J gene lost 1 base, with 6 bases spanning the gap. The germline V gene has CDR1 KGHSH and CDR2 LQKENI. The CDR3 DNA reads as TGTGCCAGCTCACCGGATTCCCAAGAGACCCAGTACTTC. Translation: CASSPDSQETQYF.

To note about this clone: A junction boundary mismatches the germline segment, possibly from a read error. The V gene is TRBV6-1, the J gene TRBJ2-1; D possibly corresponds to TRBD2 (7 bases). The CDR3 is made up of 15 amino acids. Per germline, CDR1 MNHNS and CDR2 SASEGT. The CDR3 nucleotides read TGTGCCAGCAGTGAAGCCGCTTTAATAGGGCAGGGGAGGGTCTTC. Translation gives CASSEAALIGQGRVF.

The V gene is TRBV28, the J gene TRBJ1-3; D unclear. From germline, CDR1 is MDHEN and CDR2 SYDVKM. CDR3 length equals 16 residues. V was trimmed by 5 bases and J by 0 bases, leaving 14 bases between them. The CDR3 here is CASSAYKPSSGNTIYF. CDR3 in DNA: TGTGCCAGCAGTGCGTACAAGCCGAGCTCTGGAAACACCATATATTTT. The full variable domain, in which reference TRBV28 and TRBJ1-3 provide the parts outside the CDR3, is DVKVTQSSRYLVKRTGEKVFLECVQDMDHENMFWYRQDPGLGLRLIYFSYDVKMKEKGDIPEGYSVSREKKERFSLILESASTNQTSMYLCASSAYKPSSGNTIYFGEGSWLTVV.

The chain joins TRBV28 to TRBJ1-1, with D perhaps matching TRBD1 (6 bases). The CDR3 runs to 12 residues. Trimming took off 5 bases at V and 9 bases at J, with 13 bases between the two ends. Germline V gene data show CDR1 as MDHEN and CDR2 as SYDVKM. CDR3 nucleotide sequence: TGTGCCAGCAGTGACTCGGACAGCAAAGCTTTCTTT. This encodes CASSDSDSKAFF. Complete variable domain (other parts from reference TRBV28 and TRBJ1-1): DVKVTQSSRYLVKRTGEKVFLECVQDMDHENMFWYRQDPGLGLRLIYFSYDVKMKEKGDIPEGYSVSREKKERFSLILESASTNQTSMYLCASSDSDSKAFFGQGTRLTVV.

The chain uses TRBV11-2 and TRBJ2-7; possible D gene TRBD2, 7 bases. CDR1 is SGHAT and CDR2 is FQNNGV in the germline V gene. The CDR3 totals 16 residues. Between the trimmed V and J ends, which lost 3 bases and 1 base, there was a span of 16 bases. Written as DNA, the CDR3 is TGTGCCAGCAGCTTTGTCGGGGGGCTCCAATCCTACGAGCAGTACTTC. Its translation: CASSFVGGLQSYEQYF.

Remarks on this clone: Because it lacks the conserved phenylalanine or tryptophan at the end, this CDR3 is likely a read error. The DNA is left out, because the CDR3 cannot be placed on it with certainty; the CDR3 is given as TCRdb lists it. The chain combines TRBV30 with TRBJ1-1; the table calls TRBD1, which could not be checked here. Including both end residues, the CDR3 is 15 amino acids long. Germline-derived CDR1 and CDR2 are GTSNPN and SVGIG (reference sequence). The chain's CDR3 is CAWSAGDSMWVGLSD.

J is TRBJ1-1 and V is TRBV28; D is unresolved. Germline CDR1 MDHEN, CDR2 SYDVKM. This CDR3 region has 12 residues. V shed 5 bases and J shed 11 bases, with 15 bases lying between them. CDR3 DNA: TGTGCCAGCAGTCGGCTCGGGATCCTCGCTTTCTTT. It specifies CASSRLGILAFF.

V gene TRBV18 combines with J gene TRBJ2-1; tentatively, D is TRBD1 (5 bases). Trimming took off 7 bases at V and 6 bases at J, with 13 bases between the two ends. This CDR3 comprises 13 residues. Per germline, CDR1 KGHSH and CDR2 LQKENI. The CDR3 DNA reads as TGTGCCAGCTACCTGACAGTTCCCAATGAGCAGTTCTTC. It codes for CASYLTVPNEQFF.

The genes are TRBV7-9 and TRBJ2-3; TRBD2 matches at 10 bases. J gave up 4 bases and V 7 bases, and 17 bases lay outside the gene matches. Germline CDR1 and CDR2: SEHNR and FQNEAQ (reference sequence). The CDR3 length is 18 residues. CDR3 DNA sequence: TGTGCCAGCACCCCAAGGTTGAAGCGGGAGGGGTCCCCAGATACGCAGTATTTT. Its protein is CASTPRLKREGSPDTQYF.

A note on this clone: In the same sample, other DNA sequences code for this CDR3. The chain joins TRBV7-3 to TRBJ2-3, with D possibly being TRBD2 (5 bases). This CDR3 has 16 amino acids. V dropped 1 base and J dropped 1 base, with 12 bases sitting between them. CDR1 is SGHTA, CDR2 FQGTGA, per germline. The CDR3 sequence: CASSLRPAGGTDTQYF. In DNA form, the CDR3 reads TGTGCCAGCAGCTTAAGACCCGCCGGGGGCACAGATACGCAGTATTTT.

The chain recombines TRBV7-9 with TRBJ2-5; 9 nucleotides line up with TRBD2. Germline V gene lookup returns CDR1 SEHNR and CDR2 FQNEAQ (reference sequence). The V gene end was trimmed by 7 bases and the J gene end by 2 bases; junction bases not matched to a gene: 8. CDR3 size: 15 residues. The CDR3 reads CASKSAGGLQETQYF. The DNA for the CDR3 is TGTGCCAGCAAGTCGGCGGGAGGGCTACAAGAGACCCAGTACTTC.

V usage is TRBV28 and J usage is TRBJ1-2; D not resolved. Trimming shortened V by 5 bases and J by 8 bases, and 12 bases separated the two germline ends. The CDR3 covers 12 residues. In germline, CDR1 is MDHEN, CDR2 SYDVKM. The CDR3 DNA reads TGTGCCAGCAGTCTTCAGATGATAGGCTACACCTTC. Its protein product is CASSLQMIGYTF.

The chain has TRBV30 and TRBJ2-1; a possible D gene is TRBD1 (6 bases). Trimming left V 4 bases short and J 2 bases short, with 12 bases between. This CDR3 is 14 amino acids long. The germline V gene has CDR1 GTSNPN and CDR2 SVGIG (reference sequence). CDR3 residues: CAWTAGATYNEQFF. CDR3 nucleotide sequence: TGTGCCTGGACAGCAGGGGCTACCTACAATGAGCAGTTCTTC.

Points on this clone: Other DNA sequences from this sample encode an identical CDR3 as well. V gene TRBV18 combines with J gene TRBJ1-5; D is uncertain. Germline CDR1 reads KGHSH; CDR2 reads LQKENI. V lost 6 bases to trimming and J lost 0 bases, with 6 bases between them. The CDR3 consists of 13 residues. The CDR3 DNA follows: TGTGCCAGCTCCCGGGATAGCAATCAGCCCCAGCATTTT. Residues: CASSRDSNQPQHF.

The sample holds one count of this clone. The J gene is TRBJ2-3, the V gene TRBV6-1; D gene unclear. CDR3 length equals 14 residues. The germline V gene has CDR1 MNHNS and CDR2 SASEGT. Trimming stripped 8 bases from V and 0 bases from J, with 12 bases between. The CDR3 spells CASAFPTSTDTQYF. The CDR3, as DNA: TGTGCCAGCGCCTTCCCCACTAGCACAGATACGCAGTATTTT.

The chain combines TRBV2 with TRBJ2-3; D not resolved. The ends were cut back, 4 bases at V and 2 bases at J, with 4 bases in the middle. CDR1 is SNHLY, CDR2 FYNNEI, per germline. CDR3 length: 12 amino acids. The chain's CDR3 is CASSAATDTQYF. The CDR3 DNA reads TGTGCCAGCAGTGCGGCCACAGATACGCAGTATTTT. The whole variable domain, remainder taken from reference TRBV2 and TRBJ2-3, is EPEVTQTPSHQVTQMGQEVILRCVPISNHLYFYWYRQILGQKVEFLVSFYNNEISEKSEIFDDQFSVERPDGSNFTLKIRSTKLEDSAMYFCASSAATDTQYFGPGTRLTVL.